The 20 T cell receptor beta chains presented below share a single source sample, sequenced in a study of shared clonotypes between healthy human individuals (dated by TCRdb to between 2020 and 2021). Preparation of the library involved the immunoSEQ multiplex PCR assay. TCRdb carries this immuneACCESS record with in-frame sequences only. Its versions omit some clonotypes, under half of them owing to an unresolved V gene in the studies checked, with the rest unexplained. The sample data list some 1,600,000 clones, and approximately 98% of these were observed just once. Of the sample, about 0.45% is held by the ten largest clones. What was sequenced was naive CD4+ T cells sorted from blood. The cell subset or site label here, explained by the study, means: CD45RA+ positively selected. These TCRs come from a man younger than 45 in good health.

V and J are TRBV27 and TRBJ2-7, with TRBD1 matching 7 bases. The length of the CDR3 is 18 residues. V lost 2 bases, J lost 2 bases, and 15 bases stayed unmatched. Germline V gives CDR1 MNHEY, CDR2 SMNVEV (reference sequence). The CDR3, as DNA: TGTGCCAGCAGTTTAAGACCCCTCCGACAGGGTGGCCCCTACGAGCAGTACTTC. This translates into CASSLRPLRQGGPYEQYF.

The chain is built from TRBV7-9 and TRBJ1-4, with 8 nucleotides matching TRBD1. V shed 4 bases and J 5 bases; nucleotides not matched to a gene: 6. This CDR3 region has 15 residues. In germline, CDR1 is SEHNR, CDR2 FQNEAQ (reference sequence). CDR3 nucleotides: TGTGCCAGCAGCTCGGACAGGGTCGAAAATGAAAAACTGTTTTTT. It encodes CASSSDRVENEKLFF.

This clone was detected only once. This chain uses TRBV7-9 with TRBJ1-5, with 7 bases matching TRBD1. Germline V CDR1 and CDR2: SEHNR, FQNEAQ (reference sequence). V gave up 1 base and J gave up 4 bases; unmatched junction bases: 4. The CDR3 is 15 residues long. For the CDR3, the DNA is TGTGCCAGCAGCTTAGAAGGCAGGGGGAATCAGCCCCAGCATTTT. Protein sequence: CASSLEGRGNQPQHF. Combining the CDR3 with reference TRBV7-9 and TRBJ1-5 gives the whole variable domain DTGVSQNPRHKITKRGQNVTFRCDPISEHNRLYWYRQTLGQGPEFLTYFQNEAQLEKSRLLSDRFSAERPKGSFSTLEIQRTEQGDSAMYLCASSLEGRGNQPQHFGDGTRLSIL.

The V call is TRBV4-1, the J call TRBJ2-7; D might be TRBD1 (6 bases). V was pared by 0 bases and J by 3 bases, with 15 bases between. Germline-derived CDR1 and CDR2 are MGHRA and YSYEKL. This CDR3 is built from 16 residues. In nucleotides, the CDR3 is TGCGCCAGCAGCCAAGAAGGGTGGTCCAGGGGCTACGAGCAGTACTTC. Its protein product is CASSQEGWSRGYEQYF.

The J gene is TRBJ1-4, the V gene TRBV28; D is uncertain. The germline V gene has CDR1 MDHEN and CDR2 SYDVKM. V shed 8 bases and J shed 4 bases, with 14 bases lying between them. CDR3 length equals 14 residues. CDR3 protein: CASHGETYNEKLFF. The CDR3 DNA reads TGTGCCAGCCATGGGGAAACCTATAATGAAAAACTGTTTTTT.

This clone was observed a single time. V usage is TRBV5-5 and J usage is TRBJ2-3, with D perhaps TRBD2 (5 bases). The ends were cut back, 4 bases at V and 1 base at J, with 16 bases in the middle. From germline, CDR1 is SGHKS and CDR2 YYEKEE (reference sequence). This CDR3 is 16 amino acids long. CDR3 residues: CASSPELAYRTDTQYF. The CDR3 DNA reads as TGTGCCAGCAGCCCAGAATTAGCGTATCGCACAGATACGCAGTATTTT.

V and J are TRBV10-1 and TRBJ2-1, with a tentative D call TRBD2 (5 bases). V lost 2 bases and J 5 bases, leaving 13 bases between the germline ends. The CDR3 consists of 15 residues. Germline CDR1 reads WNHNN; CDR2 reads SYGVQD (reference sequence). This CDR3 reads CASSEGSGRHNEQFF. The CDR3 DNA reads as TGCGCCAGCAGTGAGGGGTCGGGAAGACACAATGAGCAGTTCTTC.

The chain combines TRBV19 with TRBJ1-5; 7 bases are a match to TRBD1. Trimming cost V 3 bases and J 16 bases; bases outside gene matches: 15. CDR1 and CDR2 (germline): LNHDA, SQIVND (reference sequence). The CDR3 is made up of 14 amino acids. The CDR3 is CASSIAQAGQLAHF. Written as DNA, the CDR3 is TGTGCCAGTAGTATCGCTCAGGCGGGACAGCTTGCACATTTT.

This chain links TRBV5-6 with TRBJ2-7; possibly TRBD2 for D (5 bases). Germline values: CDR1 SGHDT, CDR2 YYEEEE. The V end was cut by 3 bases, the J end by 10 bases, with 11 bases between. The CDR3 is 11 amino acids. The CDR3 loop reads CASSYGLFQYF. In DNA, the CDR3 is TGTGCCAGCAGCTATGGACTCTTCCAGTACTTC.

The V gene is TRBV19, the J gene TRBJ2-7, with D possibly TRBD2 on 5 matching bases. CDR1 is LNHDA, CDR2 SQIVND, per germline (reference sequence). V was clipped by 9 bases and J by 0 bases, with 12 bases between them. The CDR3 runs 13 residues. CDR3 sequence: CASSTAASYEQYF. CDR3 nucleotides: TGTGCCAGCTCTACAGCGGCCTCCTACGAGCAGTACTTC. Full variable domain (rest looked up from reference TRBV19 and TRBJ2-7): DGGITQSPKYLFRKEGQNVTLSCEQNLNHDAMYWYRQDPGQGLRLIYYSQIVNDFQKGDIAEGYSVSREKKESFPLTVTSAQKNPTAFYLCASSTAASYEQYFGPGTRLTVT.

The chain has TRBV7-6 and TRBJ1-5, with D unresolved. There are 12 residues in the CDR3. Germline V gene data show CDR1 as SGHVS and CDR2 as FNYEAQ. With 1 base removed from V and 6 bases from J, the gap between germline ends came to 4 bases. The CDR3 bases are TGTGCCAGCAGCTTAGTTGGTCAGCCCCAGCATTTT. The encoded protein is CASSLVGQPQHF.

The V gene is TRBV29-1, the J gene TRBJ2-2; D is ambiguous. CDR1 is SQVTM and CDR2 is ANQGSEA in the germline V gene. Trimming stripped 3 bases from V and 4 bases from J, with 6 bases between. The CDR3 is made up of 12 amino acids. Here the CDR3 reads CSVDGGTGELFF. CDR3 nucleotide sequence: TGCAGCGTTGATGGTGGCACCGGGGAGCTGTTTTTT.

The V gene is TRBV18, the J gene TRBJ2-3; no reliable D call. V was clipped by 2 bases and J by 2 bases, with 8 bases between them. This CDR3 has 14 residues. Germline V gives CDR1 KGHSH, CDR2 LQKENI. The CDR3 DNA reads as TGTGCCAGCTCACCAGACCTCTTCACAGATACGCAGTATTTT. This codes for CASSPDLFTDTQYF.

The chain uses TRBV19 and TRBJ2-3; weak D call: TRBD2 (6 bases). The CDR3 loop spans 14 amino acids. Germline CDR1 reads LNHDA; CDR2 reads SQIVND (reference sequence). V lost 5 bases and J 0 bases, leaving 9 bases between the germline ends. Written as DNA, the CDR3 is TGTGCCAGTAGTTTGGGACTCAGCACAGATACGCAGTATTTT. It translates to CASSLGLSTDTQYF.

The chain uses TRBV10-2 and TRBJ1-2; D not certain. Germline assignment: CDR1 WSHSY and CDR2 SAAADI. Trimming shortened V by 3 bases and J by 8 bases, and 16 bases separated the two germline ends. The CDR3 is made up of 14 amino acids. CDR3: CASSERTGLWGYTF. The CDR3 nucleotides read TGCGCCAGCAGTGAACGGACCGGGTTATGGGGCTACACCTTC.

The V call is TRBV4-1, the J call TRBJ2-7; TRBD2 agrees at 7 bases. Per the germline V gene, CDR1 is MGHRA and CDR2 is YSYEKL. The J segment lost 2 bases and the V segment lost 8 bases, leaving 6 bases of the junction unmatched. This CDR3 has 13 amino acids. CDR3 region: CASGTTATYEQYF. The CDR3 DNA reads TGCGCCAGCGGGACTACCGCTACCTACGAGCAGTACTTC.

V is TRBV9 and J is TRBJ2-1, with 11 positions matching TRBD1. Germline V CDR1 and CDR2: SGDLS, YYNGEE. V lost 1 base, J lost 9 bases, and 15 bases stayed unmatched. The CDR3 runs 18 residues. CDR3 amino acids: CASSVCSLSGQGVCEQFF. CDR3 DNA: TGTGCCAGCAGCGTATGCTCCCTCTCGGGACAGGGGGTGTGTGAGCAGTTCTTC.

This clone was observed a handful of times. At the DNA level, this CDR3 is encoded by other sequences in the same sample as well. The rearrangement joins TRBV18 to TRBJ2-7; D ambiguous. The germline V gene encodes CDR1 KGHSH and CDR2 LQKENI. V lost 0 bases to trimming and J lost 2 bases, with 8 bases between them. This CDR3 contains 14 residues. CDR3 nucleotides: TGTGCCAGCTCACCACCGGGCCTGCCCTACGAGCAGTACTTC. Translation: CASSPPGLPYEQYF.

Comment on this clone: The same CDR3 is also encoded by other DNA sequences in this sample. The J gene is TRBJ2-3, the V gene TRBV5-1; no definite D call. Between the trimmed V and J ends, which lost 4 bases and 3 bases, there was a span of 9 bases. The CDR3 is made up of 13 amino acids. CDR1 and CDR2 from the germline V gene are SGHRS and YFSETQ. CDR3 sequence: CASSPGSTDTQYF. CDR3 bases: TGCGCCAGCAGCCCTGGAAGTACAGATACGCAGTATTTT.

The V gene is TRBV5-6, the J gene TRBJ1-5; unclear D gene. CDR1 is SGHDT, CDR2 YYEEEE, per germline. Trimming stripped 0 bases from V and 7 bases from J, with 11 bases between. This CDR3 contains 14 residues. The CDR3 DNA reads TGTGCCAGCAGCTTGGGTGGGGTACGGCAGCCCCAGCATTTT. Translated, it gives CASSLGGVRQPQHF.